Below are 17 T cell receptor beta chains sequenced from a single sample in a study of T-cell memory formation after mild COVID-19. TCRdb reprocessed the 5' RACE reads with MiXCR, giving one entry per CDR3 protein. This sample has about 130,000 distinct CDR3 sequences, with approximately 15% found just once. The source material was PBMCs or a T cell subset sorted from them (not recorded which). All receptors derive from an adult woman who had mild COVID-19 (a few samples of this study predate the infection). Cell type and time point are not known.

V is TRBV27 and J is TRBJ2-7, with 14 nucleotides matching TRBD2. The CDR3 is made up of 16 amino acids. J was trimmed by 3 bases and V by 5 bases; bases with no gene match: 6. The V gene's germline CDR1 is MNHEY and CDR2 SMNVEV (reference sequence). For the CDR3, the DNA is TGTGCCAGCAGTGCCGGGACTAGCGGGGGCTTCTACGAGCAGTACTTC. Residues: CASSAGTSGGFYEQYF.

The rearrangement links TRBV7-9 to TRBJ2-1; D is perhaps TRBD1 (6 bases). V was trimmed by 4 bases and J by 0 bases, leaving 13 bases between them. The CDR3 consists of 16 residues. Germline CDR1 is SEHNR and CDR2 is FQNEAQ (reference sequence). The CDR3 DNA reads TGTGCCAGCAGCTCCACGGGACACAGCTCCTACAATGAGCAGTTCTTC. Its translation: CASSSTGHSSYNEQFF.

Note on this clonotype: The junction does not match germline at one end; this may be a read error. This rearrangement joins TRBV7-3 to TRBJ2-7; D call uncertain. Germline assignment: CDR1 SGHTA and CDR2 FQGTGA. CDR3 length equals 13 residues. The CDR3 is CASSFYPSYEQYF. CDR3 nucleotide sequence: TGTGCAAGCAGCTTCTACCCCTCCTACGAGCAGTACTTC.

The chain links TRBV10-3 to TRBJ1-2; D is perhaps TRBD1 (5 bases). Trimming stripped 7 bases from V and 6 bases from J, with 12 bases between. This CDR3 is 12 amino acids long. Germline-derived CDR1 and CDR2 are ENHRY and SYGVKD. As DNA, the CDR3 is TGTGCCATCAATCAGGGTCGTGATGGCTACACCTTC. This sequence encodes CAINQGRDGYTF.

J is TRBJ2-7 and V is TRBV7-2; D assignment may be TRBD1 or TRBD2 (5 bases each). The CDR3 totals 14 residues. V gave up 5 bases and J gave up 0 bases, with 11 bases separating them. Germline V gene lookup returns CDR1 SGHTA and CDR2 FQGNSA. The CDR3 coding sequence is TGTGCCAGCAGCCCAGGGAGAACCTCCTACGAGCAGTACTTC. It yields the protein CASSPGRTSYEQYF.

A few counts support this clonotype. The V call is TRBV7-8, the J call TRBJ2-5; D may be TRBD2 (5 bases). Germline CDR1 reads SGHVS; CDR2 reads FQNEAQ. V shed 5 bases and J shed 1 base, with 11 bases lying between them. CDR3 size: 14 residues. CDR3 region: CASSRSSGQETQYF. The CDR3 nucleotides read TGTGCCAGCAGCCGCTCCAGCGGCCAAGAGACCCAGTACTTC.

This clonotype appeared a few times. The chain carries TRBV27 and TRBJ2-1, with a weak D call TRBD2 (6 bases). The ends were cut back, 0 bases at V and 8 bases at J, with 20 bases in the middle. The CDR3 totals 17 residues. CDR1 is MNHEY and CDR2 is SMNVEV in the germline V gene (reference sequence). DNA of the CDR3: TGTGCCAGCAGTTTATCGAAAGTTTGGGGGGTAGGCGATGAGCAGTTCTTC. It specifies CASSLSKVWGVGDEQFF.

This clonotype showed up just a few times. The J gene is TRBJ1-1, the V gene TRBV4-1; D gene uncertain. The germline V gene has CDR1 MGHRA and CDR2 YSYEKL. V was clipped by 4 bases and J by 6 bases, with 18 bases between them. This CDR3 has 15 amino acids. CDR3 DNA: TGCGCCAGCAGCCCGGTTGAGGAGCTAGGCGCTGAAGCTTTCTTT. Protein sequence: CASSPVEELGAEAFF.

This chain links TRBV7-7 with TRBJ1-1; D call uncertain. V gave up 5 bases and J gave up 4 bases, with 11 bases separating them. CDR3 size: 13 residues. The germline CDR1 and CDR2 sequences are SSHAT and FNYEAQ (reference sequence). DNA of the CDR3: TGTGCCAGCAGCCTAAGAGCTCCCACTGAAGCTTTCTTT. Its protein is CASSLRAPTEAFF. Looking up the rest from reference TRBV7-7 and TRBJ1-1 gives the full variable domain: GAGVSQSPRYKVTKRGQDVTLRCDPISSHATLYWYQQALGQGPEFLTYFNYEAQPDKSGLPSDRFSAERPEGSISTLTIQRTEQRDSAMYRCASSLRAPTEAFFGQGTRLTVV.

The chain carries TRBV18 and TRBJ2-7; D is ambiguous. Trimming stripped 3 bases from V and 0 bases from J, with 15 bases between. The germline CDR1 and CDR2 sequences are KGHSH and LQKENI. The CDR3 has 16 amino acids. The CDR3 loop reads CASSPMAPMDSYEQYF. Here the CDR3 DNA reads TGTGCCAGCTCACCCATGGCCCCAATGGACTCCTACGAGCAGTACTTC.

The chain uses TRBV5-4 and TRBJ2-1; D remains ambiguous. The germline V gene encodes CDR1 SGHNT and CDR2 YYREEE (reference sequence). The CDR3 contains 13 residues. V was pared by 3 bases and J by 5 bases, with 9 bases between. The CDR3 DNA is TGTGCCAGCAGCTCCGCCCGAGACAATGAGCAGTTCTTC. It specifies CASSSARDNEQFF.

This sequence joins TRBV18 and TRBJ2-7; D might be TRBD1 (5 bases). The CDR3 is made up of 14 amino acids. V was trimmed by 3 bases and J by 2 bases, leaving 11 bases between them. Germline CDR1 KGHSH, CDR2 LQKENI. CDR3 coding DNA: TGTGCCAGCTCACCCAGGGCTGCCACCTACGAGCAGTACTTC. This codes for CASSPRAATYEQYF.

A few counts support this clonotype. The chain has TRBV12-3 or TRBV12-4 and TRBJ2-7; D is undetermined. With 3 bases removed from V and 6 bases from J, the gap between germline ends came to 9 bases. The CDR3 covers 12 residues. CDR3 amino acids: CASSFSLREQYF. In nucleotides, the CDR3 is TGTGCCAGCAGTTTCTCTCTACGCGAGCAGTACTTC.

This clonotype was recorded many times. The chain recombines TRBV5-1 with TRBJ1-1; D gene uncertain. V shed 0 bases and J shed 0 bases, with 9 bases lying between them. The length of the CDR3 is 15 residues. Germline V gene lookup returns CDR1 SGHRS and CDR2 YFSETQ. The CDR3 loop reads CASSLETDMNTEAFF. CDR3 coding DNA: TGCGCCAGCAGCTTGGAAACAGATATGAACACTGAAGCTTTCTTT. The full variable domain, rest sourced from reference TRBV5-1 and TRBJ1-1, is KAGVTQTPRYLIKTRGQQVTLSCSPISGHRSVSWYQQTPGQGLQFLFEYFSETQRNKGNFPGRFSGRQFSNSRSEMNVSTLELGDSALYLCASSLETDMNTEAFFGQGTRLTVV.

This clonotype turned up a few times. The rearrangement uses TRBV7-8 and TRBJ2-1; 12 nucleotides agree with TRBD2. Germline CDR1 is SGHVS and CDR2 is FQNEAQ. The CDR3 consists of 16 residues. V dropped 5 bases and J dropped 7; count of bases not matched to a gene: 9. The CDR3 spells CASSRRLAGALNEQFF. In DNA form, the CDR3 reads TGTGCCAGCAGCCGGAGACTAGCGGGGGCCCTTAATGAGCAGTTCTTC.

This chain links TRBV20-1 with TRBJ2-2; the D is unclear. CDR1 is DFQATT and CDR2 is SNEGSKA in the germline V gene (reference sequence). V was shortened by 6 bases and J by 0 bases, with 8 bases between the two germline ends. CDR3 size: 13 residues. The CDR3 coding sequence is TGCAGTGCCGCACGGGCGAACACCGGGGAGCTGTTTTTT. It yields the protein CSAARANTGELFF.

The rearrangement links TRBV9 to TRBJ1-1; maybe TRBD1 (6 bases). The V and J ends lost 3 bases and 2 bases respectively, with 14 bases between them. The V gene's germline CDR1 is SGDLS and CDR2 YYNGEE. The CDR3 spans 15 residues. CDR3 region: CASSGRDTDNTEAFF. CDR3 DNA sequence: TGTGCCAGCAGCGGCCGGGACACCGATAACACTGAAGCTTTCTTT.